This TCR beta chain was retrieved from a study of T-cell memory formation after mild COVID-19. One entry per CDR3 protein results from TCRdb running MiXCR on the 5' RACE reads. The data show about 240,000 distinct CDR3 sequences, 8% to 9.5% seen once. This clonotype was seen a handful of times. The V and J ends lost 2 bases and 8 bases respectively, with 13 bases between them. The CDR3 contains 14 residues. Germline assignment: CDR1 SGHRS and CDR2 YFSETQ. This TCR derives from a man between 18 and 29 years old who had mild COVID-19 (a few samples of this study predate the infection). Cell type and time point are not known. The specimen was PBMCs or a T cell subset sorted from them (not recorded which). The chain employs TRBV5-1 and TRBJ1-4; D might be TRBD1 (5 bases). DNA of the CDR3: TGCGCCAGCAGCTTTGAGGGGTTAAGGGAAAAACTGTTTTTT. It encodes CASSFEGLREKLFF.